This T cell receptor beta chain emerged from a study of T cell responses to AZD1222 COVID-19 vaccine. Method: immunoSEQ multiplex PCR; TCRdb's copy keeps in-frame clones and lacks some. This table holds 100,000 to 150,000 clones, about 90% found once. General study points: Among spike-specific TCRs, nearly half reportedly target unmutated variant regions.

This clone was observed once. Antigen: not known. The input for sequencing was peripheral blood, taken on day 0 of MenACWY control vaccination. This clonotype was obtained from an adult in good health.

CDR3 sequence (DNA): TGTGCCAGCCGGATAGCGGGTGGGGAGCAGTTCTTC. It codes for CASRIAGGEQFF. The chain links TRBV12-3 or TRBV12-4 to TRBJ2-1, with 7 nucleotides matching TRBD2. This CDR3 contains 12 residues. V was clipped by 8 bases and J by 10 bases; unmatched bases: 8.